This TCR beta chain was captured by sequencing in a study of blood T cell repertoires in COVID-19. Original data processing: Nucleated cell counts were estimated from reference gene primer amplification. Here immunoSEQ multiplex PCR was the method, and the copy in TCRdb shows in-frame clones only, minus some. The DNA gave D and trimming, while V, J and clone size come from that table. The table has about 29,000 clones, 80% to 90% seen once. CDR1 is SGHDT, CDR2 YYEEEE, per germline. The CDR3 is 12 residues long. Trimming at V came to 4 bases and at J to 8 bases, leaving 2 bases not matched to a gene. The TCR sequence derives from a man older than 75 with acute or convalescent COVID-19. Sequencing was performed on peripheral blood. This chain links TRBV5-6 with TRBJ1-2, with TRBD1 matching over 10 bases. The CDR3 region is CASSPGQGGYTF. The CDR3 DNA is TGTGCCAGCAGCCCGGGACAGGGGGGCTACACCTTC.